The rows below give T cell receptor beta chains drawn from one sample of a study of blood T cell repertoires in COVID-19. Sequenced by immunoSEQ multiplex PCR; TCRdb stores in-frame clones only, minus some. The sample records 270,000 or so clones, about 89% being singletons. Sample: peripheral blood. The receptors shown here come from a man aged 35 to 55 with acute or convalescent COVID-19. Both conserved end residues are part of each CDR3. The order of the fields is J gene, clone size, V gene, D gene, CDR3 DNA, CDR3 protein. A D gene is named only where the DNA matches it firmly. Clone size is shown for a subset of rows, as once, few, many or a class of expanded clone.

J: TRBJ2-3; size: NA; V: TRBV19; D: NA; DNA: TGTGCCAGTAGTATAGCGGTTCACAGATACGCAGTATTT; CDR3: CASSIAVHRYAVF
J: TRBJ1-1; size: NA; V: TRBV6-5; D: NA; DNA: TGTGCCAGCAGTCCCGGGGGGGGGAGGTCTGAAGCTTTCTTT; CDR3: CASSPGGGRSEAFF
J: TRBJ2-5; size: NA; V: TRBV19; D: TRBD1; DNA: TGTGCCAGTAGTTTTAGACAGGGACAAGAGACCCAGTACTTC; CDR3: CASSFRQGQETQYF
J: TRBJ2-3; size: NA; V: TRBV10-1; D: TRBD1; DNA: TGCGCCAGCAGGGACAGGGGCTCAGATACGCAGTATTTT; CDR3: CASRDRGSDTQYF
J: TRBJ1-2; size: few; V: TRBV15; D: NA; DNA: TGTGCCACCAGCAGAGGTCTCCCCCCGGCGGATGGCTACACCTTC; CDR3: CATSRGLPPADGYTF
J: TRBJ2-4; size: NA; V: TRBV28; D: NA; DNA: TGTGCCAGTCGTAGTGCCAAAAACATTCAGTACTTC; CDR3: CASRSAKNIQYF
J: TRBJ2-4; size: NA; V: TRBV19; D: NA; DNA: TGTGCCAGTAGTATAGATCGTTGGCTAGCCAAAAACATTCAGTACTTC; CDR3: CASSIDRWLAKNIQYF
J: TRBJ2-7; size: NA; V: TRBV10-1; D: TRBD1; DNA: TGCGCCAGCAGTGAGTCGACAGGGGACAGAGCCTACGAGCAGTACTTC; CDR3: CASSESTGDRAYEQYF
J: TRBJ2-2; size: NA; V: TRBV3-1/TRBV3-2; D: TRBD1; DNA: TGTGCCAGCAGCCCCCGGGACAGTTACACCGGGGAGCTGTTTTTT; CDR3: CASSPRDSYTGELFF
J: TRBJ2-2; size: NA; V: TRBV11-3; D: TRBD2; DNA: TGTGCCAGCAGCTCTTTTGGCGGGGGCACCGGGGAGCTGTTTTTT; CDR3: CASSSFGGGTGELFF
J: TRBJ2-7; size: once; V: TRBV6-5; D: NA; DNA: TGTGCCAGCCGCGACAGTTCCTACGAGCAGTACTTC; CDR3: CASRDSSYEQYF